This TCR beta chain was obtained from a study of blood T cell repertoires in COVID-19. Trimming cost V 4 bases and J 4 bases, with 17 bases left between them. The germline gives CDR1 SQVTM, CDR2 ANQGSEA. This CDR3 region has 15 residues. The protocol was immunoSEQ multiplex PCR, while the TCRdb copy is restricted to in-frame clones and leaves out a portion. The data contain 150,000 to 200,000 clones, around four fifths of them singletons. V usage is TRBV29-1 and J usage is TRBJ1-5, with a possible D match to TRBD1 (6 bases). This clonotype was sampled from a woman aged 55-75 years with acute or convalescent COVID-19. The sequenced material came from peripheral blood. The CDR3 bases are TGCAGCGTTGGAGGACAGATGGGGCAGAATCAGCCCCAGCATTTT. Residues: CSVGGQMGQNQPQHF.